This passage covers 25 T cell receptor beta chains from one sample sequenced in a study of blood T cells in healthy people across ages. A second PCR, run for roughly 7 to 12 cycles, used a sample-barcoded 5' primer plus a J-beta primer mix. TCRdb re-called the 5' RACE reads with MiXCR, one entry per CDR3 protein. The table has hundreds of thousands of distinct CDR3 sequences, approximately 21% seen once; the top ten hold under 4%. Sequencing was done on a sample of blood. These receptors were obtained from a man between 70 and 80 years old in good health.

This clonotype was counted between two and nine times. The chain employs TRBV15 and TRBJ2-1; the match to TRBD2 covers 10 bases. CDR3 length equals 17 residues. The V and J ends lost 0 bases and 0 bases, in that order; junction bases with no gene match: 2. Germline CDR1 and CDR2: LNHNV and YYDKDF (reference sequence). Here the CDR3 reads CATSRDQRGGSYNEQFF. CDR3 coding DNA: TGTGCCACCAGCAGAGATCAGCGGGGGGGCTCCTACAATGAGCAGTTCTTC.

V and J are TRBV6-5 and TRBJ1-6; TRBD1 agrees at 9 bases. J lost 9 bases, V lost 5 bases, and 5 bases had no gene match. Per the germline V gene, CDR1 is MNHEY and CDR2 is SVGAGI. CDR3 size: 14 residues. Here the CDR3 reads CASSRDRAASPLHF. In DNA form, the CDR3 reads TGTGCCAGCAGTCGGGACAGGGCCGCTTCACCCCTCCACTTT.

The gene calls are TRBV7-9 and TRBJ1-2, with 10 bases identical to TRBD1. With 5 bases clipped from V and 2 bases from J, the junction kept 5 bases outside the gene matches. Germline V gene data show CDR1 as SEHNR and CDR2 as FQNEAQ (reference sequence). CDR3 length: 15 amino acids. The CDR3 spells CASSPGQGTNYGYTF. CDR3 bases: TGTGCCAGCAGCCCGGGACAGGGGACCAACTATGGCTACACCTTC.

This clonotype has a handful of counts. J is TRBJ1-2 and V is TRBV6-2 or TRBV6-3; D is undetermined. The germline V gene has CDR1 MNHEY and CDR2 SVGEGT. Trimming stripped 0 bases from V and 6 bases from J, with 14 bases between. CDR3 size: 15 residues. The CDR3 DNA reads TGTGCCAGCAGTTACTCGGAAGGATTTTACAATGGCTACACCTTC. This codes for CASSYSEGFYNGYTF.

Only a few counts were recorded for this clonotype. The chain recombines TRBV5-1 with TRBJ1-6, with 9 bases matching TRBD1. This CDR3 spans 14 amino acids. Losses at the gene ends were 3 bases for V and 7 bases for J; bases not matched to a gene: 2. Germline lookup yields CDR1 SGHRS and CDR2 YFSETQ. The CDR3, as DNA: TGCGCCAGCAGCTCCGACAGGGGGAATTCACCCCTCCACTTT. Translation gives CASSSDRGNSPLHF.

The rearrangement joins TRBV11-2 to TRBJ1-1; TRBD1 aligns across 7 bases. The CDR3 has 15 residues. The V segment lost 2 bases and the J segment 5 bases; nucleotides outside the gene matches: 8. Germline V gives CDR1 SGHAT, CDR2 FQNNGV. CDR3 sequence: CASSLRGGKGTEAFF. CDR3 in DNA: TGTGCCAGCAGCTTAAGAGGGGGCAAGGGTACTGAAGCTTTCTTT.

Here the CDR3 DNA reads TGCGCCAGCAGCTTGGGTGAGGGGGACGAGCAGTACTTC. It is translated as CASSLGEGDEQYF. The chain couples TRBV5-1 to TRBJ2-7, with TRBD1 as a possible D gene (6 bases). CDR3 length equals 13 residues. V was cut by 0 bases and J by 5 bases, with 9 bases left in between. Germline CDR1 is SGHRS and CDR2 is YFSETQ.

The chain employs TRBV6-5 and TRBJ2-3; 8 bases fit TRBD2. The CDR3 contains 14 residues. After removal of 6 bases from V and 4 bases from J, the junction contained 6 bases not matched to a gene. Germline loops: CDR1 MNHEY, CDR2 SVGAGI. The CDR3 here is CASSPLAVPDTQYF. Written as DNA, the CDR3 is TGTGCCAGCAGCCCACTAGCGGTCCCAGATACGCAGTATTTT.

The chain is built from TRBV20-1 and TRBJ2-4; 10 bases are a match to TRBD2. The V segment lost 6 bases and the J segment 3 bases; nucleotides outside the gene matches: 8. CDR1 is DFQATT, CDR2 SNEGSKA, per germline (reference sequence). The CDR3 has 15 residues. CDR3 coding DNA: TGCAGTGCCAGGCGAGCGGGAGGGGACAAAAACATTCAGTACTTC. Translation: CSARRAGGDKNIQYF.

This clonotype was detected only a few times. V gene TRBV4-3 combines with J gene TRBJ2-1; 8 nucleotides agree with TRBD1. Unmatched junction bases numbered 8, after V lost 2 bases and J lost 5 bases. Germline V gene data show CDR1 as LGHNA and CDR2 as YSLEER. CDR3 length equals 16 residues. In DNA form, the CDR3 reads TGCGCCAGCAGCCAAAGGATCCAGGGGGCGCACAATGAGCAGTTCTTC. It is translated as CASSQRIQGAHNEQFF.

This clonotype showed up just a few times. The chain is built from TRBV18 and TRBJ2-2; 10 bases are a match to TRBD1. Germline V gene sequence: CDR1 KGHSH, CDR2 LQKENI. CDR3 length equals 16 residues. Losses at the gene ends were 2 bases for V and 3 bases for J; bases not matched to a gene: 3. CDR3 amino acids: CASSPAGQGDTGELFF. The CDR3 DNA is TGTGCCAGCTCACCAGCCGGACAGGGGGACACCGGGGAGCTGTTTTTT.

The CDR3 spells CASSLMTSRINEQFF. The CDR3 region has the DNA TGCGCCAGCAGCTTGATGACTAGCCGAATCAATGAGCAGTTCTTC. The chain couples TRBV5-1 to TRBJ2-1; TRBD2 matches 7 bases. The J segment lost 6 bases and the V segment lost 1 base, leaving 7 bases of the junction unmatched. The CDR3 runs to 15 residues. CDR1 is SGHRS and CDR2 is YFSETQ in the germline V gene.

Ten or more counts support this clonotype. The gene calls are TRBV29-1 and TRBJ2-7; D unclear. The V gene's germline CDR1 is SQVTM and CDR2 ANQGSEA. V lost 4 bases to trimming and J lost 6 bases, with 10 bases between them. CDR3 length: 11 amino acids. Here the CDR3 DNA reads TGCAGCGTTGTATGGTCTCTCGAGCAGTACTTC. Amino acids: CSVVWSLEQYF.

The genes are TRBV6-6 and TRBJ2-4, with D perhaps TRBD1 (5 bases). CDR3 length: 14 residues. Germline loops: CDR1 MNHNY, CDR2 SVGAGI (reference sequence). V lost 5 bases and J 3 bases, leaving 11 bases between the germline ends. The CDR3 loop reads CASSKTASKNIQYF. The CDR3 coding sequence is TGTGCCAGCAGTAAGACAGCTAGCAAAAACATTCAGTACTTC.

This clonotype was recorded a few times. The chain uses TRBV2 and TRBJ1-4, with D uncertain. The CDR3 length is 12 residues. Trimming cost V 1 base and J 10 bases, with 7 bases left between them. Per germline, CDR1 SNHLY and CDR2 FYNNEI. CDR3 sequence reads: CASSEGAAKLFF. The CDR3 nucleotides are TGTGCCAGCAGTGAAGGGGCAGCAAAACTGTTTTTT. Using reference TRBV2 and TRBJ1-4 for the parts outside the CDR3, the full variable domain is EPEVTQTPSHQVTQMGQEVILRCVPISNHLYFYWYRQILGQKVEFLVSFYNNEISEKSEIFDDQFSVERPDGSNFTLKIRSTKLEDSAMYFCASSEGAAKLFFGSGTQLSVL.

CDR3 residues: CASSLAQGAGWETQYF. CDR3 nucleotides: TGTGCCAGCAGCTTAGCCCAGGGGGCAGGATGGGAGACCCAGTACTTC. The chain joins TRBV7-2 to TRBJ2-5; TRBD1 matches at 8 bases. Germline CDR1 reads SGHTA; CDR2 reads FQGNSA. With 0 bases clipped from V and 5 bases from J, the junction kept 8 bases outside the gene matches. The CDR3 covers 16 residues. Combining the CDR3 with reference TRBV7-2 and TRBJ2-5 gives the whole variable domain GAGVSQSPSNKVTEKGKDVELRCDPISGHTALYWYRQSLGQGLEFLIYFQGNSAPDKSGLPSDRFSAERTGGSVSTLTIQRTQQEDSAVYLCASSLAQGAGWETQYFGPGTRLLVL.

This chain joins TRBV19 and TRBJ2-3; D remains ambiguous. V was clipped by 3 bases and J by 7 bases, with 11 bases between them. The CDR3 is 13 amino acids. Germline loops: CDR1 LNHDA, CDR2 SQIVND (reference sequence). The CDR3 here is CASSIPGSNTQYF. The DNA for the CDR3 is TGTGCCAGTAGTATCCCCGGTTCGAATACGCAGTATTTT. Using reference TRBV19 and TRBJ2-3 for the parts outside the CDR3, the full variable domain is DGGITQSPKYLFRKEGQNVTLSCEQNLNHDAMYWYRQDPGQGLRLIYYSQIVNDFQKGDIAEGYSVSREKKESFPLTVTSAQKNPTAFYLCASSIPGSNTQYFGPGTRLTVL.

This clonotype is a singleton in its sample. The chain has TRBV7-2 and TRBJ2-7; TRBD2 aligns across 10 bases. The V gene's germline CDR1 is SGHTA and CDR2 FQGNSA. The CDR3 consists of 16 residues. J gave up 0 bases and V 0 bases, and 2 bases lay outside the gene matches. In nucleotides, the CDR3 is TGTGCCAGCAGCTTAGCGACTAGCGGGTTCTCCTACGAGCAGTACTTC. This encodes CASSLATSGFSYEQYF.

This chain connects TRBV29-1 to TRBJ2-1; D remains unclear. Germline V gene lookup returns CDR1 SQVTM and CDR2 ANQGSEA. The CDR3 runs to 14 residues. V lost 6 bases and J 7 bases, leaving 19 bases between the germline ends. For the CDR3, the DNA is TGCAGCGTCGGCCAAAACACGAAGAGGAATGAGCAGTTCTTC. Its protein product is CSVGQNTKRNEQFF.

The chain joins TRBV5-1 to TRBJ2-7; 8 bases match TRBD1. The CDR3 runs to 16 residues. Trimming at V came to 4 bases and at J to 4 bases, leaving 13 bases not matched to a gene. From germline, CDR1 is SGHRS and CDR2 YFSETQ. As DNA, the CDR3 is TGCGCCAGCAGCCCGGACAGGGCGGGTGTAGTATACGAGCAGTACTTC. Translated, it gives CASSPDRAGVVYEQYF. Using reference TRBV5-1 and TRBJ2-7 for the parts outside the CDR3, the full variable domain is KAGVTQTPRYLIKTRGQQVTLSCSPISGHRSVSWYQQTPGQGLQFLFEYFSETQRNKGNFPGRFSGRQFSNSRSEMNVSTLELGDSALYLCASSPDRAGVVYEQYFGPGTRLTVT.

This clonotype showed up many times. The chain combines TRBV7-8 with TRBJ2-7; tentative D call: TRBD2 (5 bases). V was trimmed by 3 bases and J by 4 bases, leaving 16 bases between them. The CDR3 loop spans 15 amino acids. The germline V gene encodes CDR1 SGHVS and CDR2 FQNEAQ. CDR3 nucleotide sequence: TGTGCCAGCAGCTTTTCAGAGGGAGAGGGTTACGAGCAGTACTTC. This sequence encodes CASSFSEGEGYEQYF.

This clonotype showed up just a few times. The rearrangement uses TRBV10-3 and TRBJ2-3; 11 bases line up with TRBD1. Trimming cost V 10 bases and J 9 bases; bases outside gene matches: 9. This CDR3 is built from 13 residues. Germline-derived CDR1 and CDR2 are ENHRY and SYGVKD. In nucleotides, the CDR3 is TGTGCCAGCCAGGGACAGGGGGAAGGCACGCAGTATTTT. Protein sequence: CASQGQGEGTQYF.

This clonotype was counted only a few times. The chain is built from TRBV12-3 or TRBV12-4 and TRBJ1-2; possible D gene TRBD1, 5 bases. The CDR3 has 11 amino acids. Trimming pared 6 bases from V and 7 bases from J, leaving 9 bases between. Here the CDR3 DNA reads TGTGCCAGCAGCCCGGGGACTGGCTACACCTTC. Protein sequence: CASSPGTGYTF.

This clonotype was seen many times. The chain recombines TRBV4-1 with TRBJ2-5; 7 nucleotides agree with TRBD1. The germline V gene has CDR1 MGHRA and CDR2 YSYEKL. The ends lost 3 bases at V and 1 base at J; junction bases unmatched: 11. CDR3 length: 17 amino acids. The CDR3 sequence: CASSQGWGTAVQETQYF. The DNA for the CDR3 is TGCGCCAGCAGCCAGGGGTGGGGGACAGCAGTCCAAGAGACCCAGTACTTC.

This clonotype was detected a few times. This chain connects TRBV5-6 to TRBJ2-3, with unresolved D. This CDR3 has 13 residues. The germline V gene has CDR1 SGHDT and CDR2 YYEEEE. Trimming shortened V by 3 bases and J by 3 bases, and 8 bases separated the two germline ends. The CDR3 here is CASSSPETDTQYF. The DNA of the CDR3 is TGTGCCAGCAGCTCTCCGGAGACAGATACGCAGTATTTT.